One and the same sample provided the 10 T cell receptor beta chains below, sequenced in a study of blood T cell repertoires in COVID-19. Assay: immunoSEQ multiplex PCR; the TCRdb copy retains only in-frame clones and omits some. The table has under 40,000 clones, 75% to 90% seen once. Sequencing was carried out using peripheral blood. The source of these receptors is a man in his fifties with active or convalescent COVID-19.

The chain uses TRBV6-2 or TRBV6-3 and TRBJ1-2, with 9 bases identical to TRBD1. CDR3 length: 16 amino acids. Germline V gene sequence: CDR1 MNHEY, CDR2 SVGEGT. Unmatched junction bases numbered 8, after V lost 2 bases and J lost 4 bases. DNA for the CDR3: TGTGCCAGCAGTTACGATCGCGCGGGACAGGGCTATGGCTACACCTTC. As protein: CASSYDRAGQGYGYTF.

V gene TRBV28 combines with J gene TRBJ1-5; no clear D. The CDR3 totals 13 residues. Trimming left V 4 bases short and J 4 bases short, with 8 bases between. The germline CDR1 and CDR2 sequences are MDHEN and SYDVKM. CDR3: CASSSSPNQPQHF. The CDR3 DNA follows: TGTGCCAGCAGTTCCAGTCCTAATCAGCCCCAGCATTTT.

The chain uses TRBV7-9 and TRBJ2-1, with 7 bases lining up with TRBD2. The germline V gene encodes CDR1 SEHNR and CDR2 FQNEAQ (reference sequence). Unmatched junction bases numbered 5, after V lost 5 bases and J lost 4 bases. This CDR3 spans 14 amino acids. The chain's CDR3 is CASSPGLEYNEQFF. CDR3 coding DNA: TGTGCCAGCAGCCCAGGACTAGAGTACAATGAGCAGTTCTTC.

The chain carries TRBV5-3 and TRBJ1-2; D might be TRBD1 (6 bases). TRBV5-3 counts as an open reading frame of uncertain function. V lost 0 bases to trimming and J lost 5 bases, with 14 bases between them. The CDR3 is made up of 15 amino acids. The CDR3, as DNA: TGTGCCAGAAGCTTGGTCCACGCAGGGGATTATGGCTACACCTTC. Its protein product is CARSLVHAGDYGYTF.

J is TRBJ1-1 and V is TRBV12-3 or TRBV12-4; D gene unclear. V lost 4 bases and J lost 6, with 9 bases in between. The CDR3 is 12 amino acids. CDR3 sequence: CASSWGAAEAFF. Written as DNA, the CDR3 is TGTGCCAGCAGTTGGGGAGCCGCTGAAGCTTTCTTT.

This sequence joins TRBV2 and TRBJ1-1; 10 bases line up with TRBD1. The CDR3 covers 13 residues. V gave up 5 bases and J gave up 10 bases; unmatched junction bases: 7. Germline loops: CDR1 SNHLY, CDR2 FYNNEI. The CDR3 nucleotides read TGTGCCAGCAGTCCCGGGACAGGGGCGACAGCTTTCTTT. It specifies CASSPGTGATAFF.

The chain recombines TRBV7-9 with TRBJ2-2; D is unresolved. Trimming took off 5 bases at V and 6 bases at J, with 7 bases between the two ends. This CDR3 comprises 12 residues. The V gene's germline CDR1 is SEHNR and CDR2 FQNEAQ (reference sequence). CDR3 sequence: CASSPSSGELFF. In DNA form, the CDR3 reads TGTGCCAGCAGCCCCTCCTCCGGGGAGCTGTTTTTT. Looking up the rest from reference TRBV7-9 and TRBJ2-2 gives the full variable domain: DTGVSQNPRHKITKRGQNVTFRCDPISEHNRLYWYRQTLGQGPEFLTYFQNEAQLEKSRLLSDRFSAERPKGSFSTLEIQRTEQGDSAMYLCASSPSSGELFFGEGSRLTVL.

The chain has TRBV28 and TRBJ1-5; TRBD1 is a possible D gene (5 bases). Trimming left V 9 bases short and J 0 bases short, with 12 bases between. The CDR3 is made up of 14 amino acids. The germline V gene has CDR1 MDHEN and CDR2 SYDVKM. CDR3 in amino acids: CASRGTGSNQPQHF. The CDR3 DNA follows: TGTGCCAGTCGGGGGACCGGTAGCAATCAGCCCCAGCATTTT.

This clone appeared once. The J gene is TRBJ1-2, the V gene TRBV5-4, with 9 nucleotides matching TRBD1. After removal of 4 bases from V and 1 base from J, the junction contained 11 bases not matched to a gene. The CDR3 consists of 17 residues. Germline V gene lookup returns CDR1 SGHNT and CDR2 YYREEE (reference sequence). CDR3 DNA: TGTGCCAGCAGCGGCGGACAGGGGATGTTAGTTAACTATGGCTACACCTTC. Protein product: CASSGGQGMLVNYGYTF.

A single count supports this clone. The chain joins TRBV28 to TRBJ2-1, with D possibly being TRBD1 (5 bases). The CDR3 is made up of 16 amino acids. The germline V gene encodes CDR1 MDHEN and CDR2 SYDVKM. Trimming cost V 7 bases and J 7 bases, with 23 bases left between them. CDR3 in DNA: TGTGCCAGCACGCTAATACAGGACCCCGGACCGAATGAGCAGTTCTTC. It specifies CASTLIQDPGPNEQFF.